These 9 T cell receptor beta chains share one sample of origin, sequenced in a study of cytomegalovirus exposure and HLA in healthy donors. PCR was performed using 60 Vbeta and 13 Jbeta primers. Profiled with immunoSEQ multiplex PCR; TCRdb holds only in-frame clones, not every one. The sample lists over 95,000 clones, 70% to 80% occurring once. Sequenced sample: PBMCs. The receptors derive from a human donor in good health.

This rearrangement joins TRBV28 to TRBJ2-7; 7 bases agree with TRBD1. The germline V gene encodes CDR1 MDHEN and CDR2 SYDVKM. J lost 3 bases, V lost 4 bases, and 9 bases had no gene match. The length of the CDR3 is 15 residues. DNA of the CDR3: TGTGCCAGCAGTTCCCCGGGACAGAGAAACTACGAGCAGTACTTC. It yields the protein CASSSPGQRNYEQYF.

This rearrangement joins TRBV30 to TRBJ2-7; D possibly corresponds to TRBD2 (6 bases). This CDR3 contains 15 residues. Germline V gives CDR1 GTSNPN, CDR2 SVGIG (reference sequence). Trimming left V 1 base short and J 3 bases short, with 16 bases between. The CDR3 protein is CAWSGGGAAIYEQYF. As DNA, the CDR3 is TGTGCCTGGAGTGGAGGAGGGGCGGCAATCTACGAGCAGTACTTC.

J is TRBJ2-7 and V is TRBV30; D is possibly TRBD1 (6 bases). Trimming removed 5 bases from V and 0 bases from J, with 11 bases in between. Germline CDR1 is GTSNPN and CDR2 is SVGIG (reference sequence). This CDR3 spans 13 amino acids. The CDR3 sequence: CAWSLDSSYEQYF. In DNA form, the CDR3 reads TGTGCCTGGTCCCTGGACAGCTCCTACGAGCAGTACTTC.

The chain recombines TRBV6-1 with TRBJ2-7, with 10 positions matching TRBD2. From germline, CDR1 is MNHNS and CDR2 SASEGT. V gave up 0 bases and J gave up 2 bases; unmatched junction bases: 4. CDR3 length: 16 amino acids. The CDR3 is CASSEAPSGGAYEQYF. The CDR3 DNA reads as TGTGCCAGCAGTGAAGCGCCTAGCGGGGGTGCCTACGAGCAGTACTTC.

The genes are TRBV30 and TRBJ2-5, with 8 positions matching TRBD1. This CDR3 comprises 14 residues. Per germline, CDR1 GTSNPN and CDR2 SVGIG (reference sequence). V gave up 1 base and J gave up 5 bases; unmatched junction bases: 6. The CDR3 DNA reads TGTGCCTGGAGTGGGACAGGGCAAGGGGAGACCCAGTACTTC. Protein product: CAWSGTGQGETQYF.

This clone appeared a few times. The chain carries TRBV27 and TRBJ2-7; 9 bases align to TRBD2. V trimming: 2 bases; J trimming: 2 bases; junction bases outside the gene matches: 10. Germline CDR1 MNHEY, CDR2 SMNVEV (reference sequence). This CDR3 is built from 17 residues. Here the CDR3 DNA reads TGTGCCAGCAGTTTAGGGACTAGCCTCCACGATACCTACGAGCAGTACTTC. Translating it yields CASSLGTSLHDTYEQYF.

The chain combines TRBV7-8 with TRBJ2-5; D might be TRBD2 (7 bases). The CDR3 is made up of 16 amino acids. V lost 2 bases to trimming and J lost 3 bases, with 16 bases between them. Germline V gene data show CDR1 as SGHVS and CDR2 as FQNEAQ. The CDR3 sequence: CASSLLRGGLEETQYF. The CDR3 nucleotides read TGTGCCAGCAGCTTATTGAGGGGGGGCCTGGAAGAGACCCAGTACTTC.

This clone occurred a few times. The chain recombines TRBV19 with TRBJ2-1, with a tentative D call TRBD1 (6 bases). From germline, CDR1 is LNHDA and CDR2 SQIVND (reference sequence). The CDR3 extends over 12 amino acids. V lost 11 bases to trimming and J lost 2 bases, with 10 bases between them. CDR3 bases: TGTGCCTCCTGGGACACCTACAATGAGCAGTTCTTC. Amino acids: CASWDTYNEQFF.

The CDR3 DNA reads TGTGCCAGCAGCTTAGACCCAGGGGGCCAAGAGACCCAGTACTTC. Translation gives CASSLDPGGQETQYF. The chain combines TRBV7-2 with TRBJ2-5, with 7 bases fitting TRBD1. This CDR3 is 15 amino acids long. V gave up 1 base and J gave up 1 base; unmatched junction bases: 3. CDR1 is SGHTA, CDR2 FQGNSA, per germline.